This passage covers 24 T cell receptor beta chains from one sample sequenced in a study of T cell changes during pregnancy in multiple sclerosis. The assay was immunoSEQ multiplex PCR, and TCRdb's table has in-frame clones only and misses some. The table includes 45,000 to 50,000 clones, 75% to 95% detected once. The sample was CD8+ T cells from peripheral blood mononuclear cells, taken after pregnancy. The receptor source for this set is a female donor with multiple sclerosis, enrolled in a pregnancy study.

The gene calls are TRBV10-3 and TRBJ2-7; D gene uncertain. V was shortened by 6 bases and J by 3 bases, with 18 bases between the two germline ends. The CDR3 covers 15 residues. The germline CDR1 and CDR2 sequences are ENHRY and SYGVKD. CDR3 DNA: TGTGCCATCAGATCGGGTCTAGAAGCTAACTACGAGCAGTACTTC. It codes for CAIRSGLEANYEQYF.

The gene calls are TRBV7-9 and TRBJ1-1; possible D gene TRBD1, 5 bases. From germline, CDR1 is SEHNR and CDR2 FQNEAQ (reference sequence). The CDR3 has 14 amino acids. Trimming took 5 bases from V and 0 from J, leaving 10 bases between them. In DNA form, the CDR3 reads TGTGCCAGCAGCCAGACAGTAATGAACACTGAAGCTTTCTTT. Its protein product is CASSQTVMNTEAFF. The full variable domain, with the rest looked up from reference TRBV7-9 and TRBJ1-1, is DTGVSQNPRHKITKRGQNVTFRCDPISEHNRLYWYRQTLGQGPEFLTYFQNEAQLEKSRLLSDRFSAERPKGSFSTLEIQRTEQGDSAMYLCASSQTVMNTEAFFGQGTRLTVV.

This rearrangement joins TRBV19 to TRBJ2-7; the match to TRBD2 covers 9 bases. V was pared by 4 bases and J by 6 bases, with 16 bases of the junction left unmatched. This CDR3 region has 17 residues. Germline V lookup: CDR1 LNHDA, CDR2 SQIVND (reference sequence). CDR3 coding DNA: TGTGCCAGTAGTACCTACCACTCTGCGGGAGGGCGGCGCGAGCAGTACTTC. It translates to CASSTYHSAGGRREQYF.

CDR3 sequence: CAISEIRTGRWDEQYF. In DNA, the CDR3 is TGTGCCATCAGTGAGATCCGGACAGGGCGCTGGGACGAGCAGTACTTC. The rearrangement joins TRBV10-3 to TRBJ2-7, with TRBD1 identical over 8 bases. Losses at the gene ends were 2 bases for V and 5 bases for J; bases not matched to a gene: 11. Per the germline V gene, CDR1 is ENHRY and CDR2 is SYGVKD. The CDR3 is 16 residues long.

The chain combines TRBV7-3 with TRBJ2-3; 11 bases agree with TRBD2. V was clipped by 2 bases and J by 0 bases; unmatched bases: 1. This CDR3 has 16 residues. Germline V gene lookup returns CDR1 SGHTA and CDR2 FQGTGA. CDR3 region: CASSLVAGGSTDTQYF. CDR3 coding DNA: TGTGCCAGCAGCTTAGTAGCGGGGGGGAGCACAGATACGCAGTATTTT. Drawing the rest from reference TRBV7-3 and TRBJ2-3, the complete variable domain is GAGVSQTPSNKVTEKGKYVELRCDPISGHTALYWYRQSLGQGPEFLIYFQGTGAADDSGLPNDRFFAVRPEGSVSTLKIQRTERGDSAVYLCASSLVAGGSTDTQYFGPGTRLTVL.

The J gene is TRBJ2-1, the V gene TRBV4-3; 9 bases map to TRBD2. V shed 1 base and J 3 bases; nucleotides not matched to a gene: 7. Per the germline V gene, CDR1 is LGHNA and CDR2 is YSLEER. The CDR3 sequence is 17 residues long. The DNA for the CDR3 is TGCGCCAGCAGCCAAGGGGTTAGCGGGGGCCTCTACAATGAGCAGTTCTTC. It yields the protein CASSQGVSGGLYNEQFF.

The genes are TRBV4-1 and TRBJ2-7, with TRBD2 matching over 9 bases. The CDR3 runs to 18 residues. Germline assignment: CDR1 MGHRA and CDR2 YSYEKL. The ends lost 1 base at V and 2 bases at J; junction bases unmatched: 12. The CDR3 region is CASSQAGGRGGLPYEQYF. For the CDR3, the DNA is TGCGCCAGCAGCCAAGCTGGGGGGCGGGGGGGCCTCCCCTACGAGCAGTACTTC.

The chain links TRBV27 to TRBJ1-2; D ambiguous. Deletions cut 5 bases from V and 7 bases from J, with 14 bases between. The CDR3 extends over 13 amino acids. Germline CDR1 reads MNHEY; CDR2 reads SMNVEV (reference sequence). The CDR3 is CASSPTYTAGYTF. CDR3 DNA sequence: TGTGCCAGCAGTCCAACCTACACAGCTGGCTACACCTTC.

This chain joins TRBV7-9 and TRBJ1-2; D is undetermined. Between the trimmed V and J ends, which lost 4 bases and 0 bases, there was a span of 9 bases. CDR3 length: 14 amino acids. CDR1 and CDR2 from the germline V gene are SEHNR and FQNEAQ (reference sequence). CDR3 in DNA: TGTGCCAGCAGCTCGGACGGGGCTAACTATGGCTACACCTTC. Amino acid sequence: CASSSDGANYGYTF.

V usage is TRBV27 and J usage is TRBJ1-1; no clear D. Trimming pared 0 bases from V and 9 bases from J, leaving 11 bases between. This CDR3 spans 13 amino acids. The germline gives CDR1 MNHEY, CDR2 SMNVEV (reference sequence). CDR3 coding DNA: TGTGCCAGCAGTTTATCGGGGAGTTTTAAAGCTTTCTTT. Translating it yields CASSLSGSFKAFF.

CDR3 DNA: TGTGCCTGGAGTACGACAGGGAACGAGCAGTACTTC. Translation gives CAWSTTGNEQYF. The chain employs TRBV30 and TRBJ2-7, with TRBD1 matching over 7 bases. Per germline, CDR1 GTSNPN and CDR2 SVGIG (reference sequence). With 2 bases clipped from V and 5 bases from J, the junction kept 3 bases outside the gene matches. This CDR3 is built from 12 residues. Complete variable domain (other parts from reference TRBV30 and TRBJ2-7): SQTIHQWPATLVQPVGSPLSLECTVEGTSNPNLYWYRQAAGRGLQLLFYSVGIGQISSEVPQNLSASRPQDRQFILSSKKLLLSDSGFYLCAWSTTGNEQYFGPGTRLTVT.

The chain recombines TRBV30 with TRBJ1-1; weak D call: TRBD1 (5 bases). The germline CDR1 and CDR2 sequences are GTSNPN and SVGIG (reference sequence). The CDR3 runs to 12 residues. The V end lost 4 bases, the J end lost 5 bases, and 11 bases lay between the germline ends. The CDR3 protein is CAWNTGRTEAFF. The CDR3 region has the DNA TGTGCCTGGAACACAGGAAGGACTGAAGCTTTCTTT.

CDR3 protein: CASSLRTSLAGDEQYF. In DNA, the CDR3 is TGTGCCAGCAGCTTAAGAACTAGTTTGGCGGGGGACGAGCAGTACTTC. This rearrangement joins TRBV7-8 to TRBJ2-7, with TRBD2 identical over 7 bases. The germline gives CDR1 SGHVS, CDR2 FQNEAQ. The CDR3 extends over 16 amino acids. V trimming: 2 bases; J trimming: 5 bases; junction bases outside the gene matches: 12.

The rearrangement joins TRBV4-1 to TRBJ1-2; D gene unclear. The CDR3 runs to 14 residues. Germline CDR1 reads MGHRA; CDR2 reads YSYEKL. The ends were cut back, 0 bases at V and 6 bases at J, with 11 bases in the middle. CDR3: CASSQDWQVDGYTF. The CDR3 bases are TGCGCCAGCAGCCAAGATTGGCAGGTTGATGGCTACACCTTC.

The chain recombines TRBV7-2 with TRBJ2-7, with D possibly TRBD1 on 5 matching bases. Germline loops: CDR1 SGHTA, CDR2 FQGNSA. V shed 4 bases and J shed 1 base, with 11 bases lying between them. CDR3 length equals 14 residues. CDR3 residues: CASSSEGVSYEQYF. The DNA of the CDR3 is TGTGCCAGCAGCTCCGAAGGGGTATCCTACGAGCAGTACTTC.

The gene calls are TRBV5-3 and TRBJ2-1; D unresolved. TRBV5-3 is placed among ORFs of uncertain function. The V end was cut by 3 bases, the J end by 4 bases, with 17 bases between. The CDR3 is 16 residues long. The CDR3, as DNA: TGTGCCAGAAGCTCCGTTTTGCTGTCAGATTACAATGAGCAGTTCTTC. It specifies CARSSVLLSDYNEQFF.

Note on this clone: The junction departs from germline at one end; a sequencing error may be responsible. The chain employs TRBV25-1 and TRBJ1-2; D is ambiguous. Per the germline V gene, CDR1 is MGHDK and CDR2 is SYGVNS. The length of the CDR3 is 14 residues. CDR3 loop: CASSESTLYYGYTF. In DNA, the CDR3 is TGTGCCAGCAGTGAATCAACCCTATACTACGGCTACACCTTC.

The chain carries TRBV7-2 and TRBJ2-3; D ambiguous. This CDR3 contains 12 residues. V was cut by 3 bases and J by 6 bases, with 7 bases left in between. Germline CDR1 reads SGHTA; CDR2 reads FQGNSA. CDR3 amino acids: CASSLWADTQYF. CDR3 nucleotide sequence: TGTGCCAGCAGCTTGTGGGCGGATACGCAGTATTTT.

The CDR3 loop is CASSEKALQPQHF. CDR3 bases: TGTGCCAGCAGTGAAAAAGCCCTACAGCCCCAGCATTTT. The gene calls are TRBV2 and TRBJ1-5; D gene ambiguous. CDR3 size: 13 residues. Germline V gives CDR1 SNHLY, CDR2 FYNNEI. V was pared by 2 bases and J by 7 bases, with 9 bases between.

This rearrangement joins TRBV19 to TRBJ1-1, with D unclear. Germline V gives CDR1 LNHDA, CDR2 SQIVND (reference sequence). The CDR3 loop spans 11 amino acids. V shed 5 bases and J shed 7 bases, with 8 bases lying between them. The CDR3 region is CASSWSGEAFF. The CDR3 nucleotides are TGTGCCAGTAGTTGGTCGGGTGAAGCTTTCTTT.

The genes are TRBV29-1 and TRBJ1-4; D possibly corresponds to TRBD1 (6 bases). CDR3 length: 17 amino acids. Germline V gene sequence: CDR1 SQVTM, CDR2 ANQGSEA. Trimming removed 5 bases at V and 7 bases at J, with 26 bases between. This CDR3 is CSVLVIEGDGDPEKLFF. The CDR3 bases are TGCAGCGTTCTCGTTATTGAGGGGGATGGGGACCCTGAAAAACTGTTTTTT.

This rearrangement joins TRBV29-1 to TRBJ2-6; D perhaps matches TRBD1 (5 bases). The CDR3 runs 17 residues. Per germline, CDR1 SQVTM and CDR2 ANQGSEA. Deletions cut 1 base from V and 2 bases from J, with 15 bases between. The CDR3 coding sequence is TGCAGCGTTGAAGGAGTTGGCAGGGCTACTGGGGCCAACGTCCTGACTTTC. This sequence encodes CSVEGVGRATGANVLTF.

The chain employs TRBV5-1 and TRBJ2-7, with TRBD2 matching over 11 bases. The CDR3 runs to 17 residues. From germline, CDR1 is SGHRS and CDR2 YFSETQ. J gave up 0 bases and V 4 bases, and 9 bases lay outside the gene matches. The CDR3 DNA sequence: TGCGCCAGCAGCGAACTAGCGGGAGTCCTCTCCTCCTACGAGCAGTACTTC. This encodes CASSELAGVLSSYEQYF.

This rearrangement joins TRBV29-1 to TRBJ1-1, with no clear D. The germline gives CDR1 SQVTM, CDR2 ANQGSEA. The V gene lost 5 bases and the J gene lost 2 bases, with 15 bases spanning the gap. The CDR3 loop spans 14 amino acids. The CDR3 DNA is TGCAGCGTTCATCTCGGACTGAGCAACACTGAAGCTTTCTTT. This codes for CSVHLGLSNTEAFF.